This T cell receptor (beta chain) was recovered during a study of chemoradiotherapy in HPV16-positive cancers. Germline V gene lookup returns CDR1 SGHAT and CDR2 FQNNGV. The V and J ends lost 2 bases and 5 bases respectively, with 14 bases between them. The CDR3 is 15 amino acids. Samples were taken several times over chemoradiotherapy. The method was immunoSEQ multiplex PCR; TCRdb's version includes in-frame clones alone and lacks a portion of them. The data contain fewer than 40,000 clones, about 82% of them singletons. This sequence joins TRBV11-2 and TRBJ2-3, with D possibly matching TRBD1 (6 bases). This material consisted of blood, taken from a patient who underwent chemoradiotherapy. The clonotype was recovered from a human donor with HPV-associated anogenital cancer. Here the CDR3 reads CASSLWTDEGDTQYF. DNA for the CDR3: TGTGCCAGCAGCTTATGGACAGATGAGGGAGATACGCAGTATTTT. Using reference TRBV11-2 and TRBJ2-3 for the parts outside the CDR3, the full variable domain is EAGVAQSPRYKIIEKRQSVAFWCNPISGHATLYWYQQILGQGPKLLIQFQNNGVVDDSQLPKDRFSAERLKGVDSTLKIQPAKLEDSAVYLCASSLWTDEGDTQYFGPGTRLTVL.